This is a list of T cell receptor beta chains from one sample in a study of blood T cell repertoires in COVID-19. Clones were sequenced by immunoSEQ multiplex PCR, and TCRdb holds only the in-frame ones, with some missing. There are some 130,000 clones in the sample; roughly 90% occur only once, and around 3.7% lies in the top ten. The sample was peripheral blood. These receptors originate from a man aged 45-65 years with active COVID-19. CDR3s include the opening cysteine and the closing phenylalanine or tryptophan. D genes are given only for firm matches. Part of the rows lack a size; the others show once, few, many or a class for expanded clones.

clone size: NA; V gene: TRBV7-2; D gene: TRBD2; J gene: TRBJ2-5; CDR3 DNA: TGTGCCAGCAGGCGCGGAGCGGGGGGACAAGAGACCCAGTACTTC; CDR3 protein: CASRRGAGGQETQYF
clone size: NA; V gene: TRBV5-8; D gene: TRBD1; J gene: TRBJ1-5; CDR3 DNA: TGTGCCAGCAGCTTGGGACAGGGCCGTAGCAATCAGCCCCAGCATTTT; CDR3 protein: CASSLGQGRSNQPQHF
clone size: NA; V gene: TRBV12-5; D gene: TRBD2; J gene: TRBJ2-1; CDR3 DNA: TGTGCTAGTGGTCCGGGACTAGCACATGAGCAGTTCTTC; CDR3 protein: CASGPGLAHEQFF
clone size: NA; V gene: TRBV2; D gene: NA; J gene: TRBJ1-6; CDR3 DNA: TGTGCCAGCAGGGCAGGATATAATTCACCCCTCCACTTT; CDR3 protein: CASRAGYNSPLHF
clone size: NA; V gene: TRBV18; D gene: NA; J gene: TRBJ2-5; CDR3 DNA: TGTGCCAGCTCACTAGCGGCCTTGACTCAAGAGACCCAGTACTTC; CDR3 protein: CASSLAALTQETQYF
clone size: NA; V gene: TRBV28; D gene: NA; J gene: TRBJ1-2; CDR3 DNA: TGTGCCAGCAGTTTACCCCAGAAAAACTATGGCTACACCTTC; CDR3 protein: CASSLPQKNYGYTF
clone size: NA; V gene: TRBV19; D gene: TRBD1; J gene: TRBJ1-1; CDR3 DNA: TGTGCCAGTACCCCCGGGACAGGGCAGAGGAACACTGAAGCTTTCTTT; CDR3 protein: CASTPGTGQRNTEAFF
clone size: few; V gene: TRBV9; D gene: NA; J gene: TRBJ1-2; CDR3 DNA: TGTGCCAGCAGCTCCCGGGGGGGGCCCCGGAGCTACACCTTC; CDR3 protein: CASSSRGGPRSYTF
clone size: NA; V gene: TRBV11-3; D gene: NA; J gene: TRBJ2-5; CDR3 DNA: TGTGCCAGCAGTAAGACAGAGTACCAAGAGACCCAGTACTTC; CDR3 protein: CASSKTEYQETQYF
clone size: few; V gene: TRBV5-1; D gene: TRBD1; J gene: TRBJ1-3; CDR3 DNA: TGCGCCAGCAGCGCCGGACAGGGGGACACCATATATTTT; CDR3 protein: CASSAGQGDTIYF
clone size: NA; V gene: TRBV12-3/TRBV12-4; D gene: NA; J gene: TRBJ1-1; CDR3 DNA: TGTGCCAGCAGTCCTCAGGGAGGTACTGAAGCTTTCTTT; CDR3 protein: CASSPQGGTEAFF
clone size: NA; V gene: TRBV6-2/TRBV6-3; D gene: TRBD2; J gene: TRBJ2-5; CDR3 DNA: TGTGCCAGCAGTCTTAGACTAGCGGGGGGGATGGCTGAAGAGACCCAGTACTTC; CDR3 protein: CASSLRLAGGMAEETQYF
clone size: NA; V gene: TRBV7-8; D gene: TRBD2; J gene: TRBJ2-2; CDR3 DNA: TGTGCCAGCAGCTCCCGTAGCGGGTCGAACACCGGGGAGCTGTTTTTT; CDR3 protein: CASSSRSGSNTGELFF
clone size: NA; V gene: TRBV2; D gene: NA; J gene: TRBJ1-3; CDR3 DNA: TGTGCCAGCAGTACTCAGGGCTCTGGAAACACCATATATTTT; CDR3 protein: CASSTQGSGNTIYF
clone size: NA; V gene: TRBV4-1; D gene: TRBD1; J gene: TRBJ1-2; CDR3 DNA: TGCGCCAGCAGCCAGCCGGGACAGCGGACTAACTATGGCTACACCTTC; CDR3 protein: CASSQPGQRTNYGYTF
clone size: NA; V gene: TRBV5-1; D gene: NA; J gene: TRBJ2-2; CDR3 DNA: TGCGCCAGCAGCTTGGGACAGGTGCACACCGGGGAGCTGTTTTTT; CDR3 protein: CASSLGQVHTGELFF
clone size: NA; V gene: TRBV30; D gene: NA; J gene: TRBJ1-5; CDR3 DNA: TGTGCCTGGAGTGGGGGGGACAATCAGCCCCAGCATTTT; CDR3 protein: CAWSGGDNQPQHF
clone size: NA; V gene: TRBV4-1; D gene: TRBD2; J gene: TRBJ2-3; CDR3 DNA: TGCGCCAGCAGCTCTAAGGTGACAGCGGGGGGAGGGGATACGCAGTATTTT; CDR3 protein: CASSSKVTAGGGDTQYF
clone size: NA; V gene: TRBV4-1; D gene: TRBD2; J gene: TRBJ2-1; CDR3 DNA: TGCGCCAGCAGCCAAGATTCAAGCGGGGCCTACAATGAGCAGTTCTTC; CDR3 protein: CASSQDSSGAYNEQFF
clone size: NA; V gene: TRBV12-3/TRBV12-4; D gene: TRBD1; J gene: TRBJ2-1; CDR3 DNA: TGTGCCACCCGGGACAGGGGCTACAATGAGCAGTTCTTC; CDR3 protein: CATRDRGYNEQFF
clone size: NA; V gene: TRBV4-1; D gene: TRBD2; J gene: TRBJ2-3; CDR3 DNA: TGCGCCAGCAGCCATCCTTCCTTGACTAGCGGGAGAGGAGATACGCAGTATTTT; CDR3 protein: CASSHPSLTSGRGDTQYF
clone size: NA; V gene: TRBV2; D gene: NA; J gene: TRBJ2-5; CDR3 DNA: TGTGCCAGCAGTGCCAACGGGGGAAACCAAGAGACCCAGTACTTC; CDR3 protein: CASSANGGNQETQYF
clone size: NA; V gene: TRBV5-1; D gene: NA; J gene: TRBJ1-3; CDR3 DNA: TGCGCCAGCAGCCTCGGACGGACAGCCGGAAACACCATATATTTT; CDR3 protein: CASSLGRTAGNTIYF
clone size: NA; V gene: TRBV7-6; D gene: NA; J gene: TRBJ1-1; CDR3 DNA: TGTGCCAGCAGCGGAGGGGGGGGGCTGAACACTGAAGCTTTCTTT; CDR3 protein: CASSGGGGLNTEAFF
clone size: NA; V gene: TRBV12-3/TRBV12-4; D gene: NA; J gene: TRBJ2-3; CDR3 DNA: TGTGCCAGCACCCCCCCGGGTGGAGATACGCAGTATTTT; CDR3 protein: CASTPPGGDTQYF
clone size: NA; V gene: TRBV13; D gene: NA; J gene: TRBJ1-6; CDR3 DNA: TGTGCCAGCAGCCCCGGTGCGGGGAGCTCCTATAATTCACCCCTCCACTTT; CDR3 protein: CASSPGAGSSYNSPLHF
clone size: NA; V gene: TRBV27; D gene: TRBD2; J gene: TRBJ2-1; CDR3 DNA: TGTGCCAGCAGCCAGATAGCGGGAGGGCCCAATGAGCAGTTCTTC; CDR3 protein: CASSQIAGGPNEQFF
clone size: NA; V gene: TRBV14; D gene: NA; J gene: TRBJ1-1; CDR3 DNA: TGTGCCAGCAGTCGCAACATGAACACTGAAGCTTTCTTT; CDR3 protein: CASSRNMNTEAFF
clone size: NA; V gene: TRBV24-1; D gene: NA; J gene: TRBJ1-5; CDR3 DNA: TGTGCCACCAGTGATTCAGTGACAGATAGCAATCAGCCCCAGCATTTT; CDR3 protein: CATSDSVTDSNQPQHF
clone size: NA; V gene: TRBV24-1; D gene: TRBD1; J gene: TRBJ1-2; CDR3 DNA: TGTGCCACCAGTGATTCCACTCCCCGGGACAGGGGGCATGGCTACACCTTC; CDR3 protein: CATSDSTPRDRGHGYTF
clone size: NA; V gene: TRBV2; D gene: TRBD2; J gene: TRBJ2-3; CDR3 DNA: TGTGCCAGCAGCCCCCCCCCTAGCGGTCTCTCTCGGGGGGATACGCAGTATTTT; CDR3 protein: CASSPPPSGLSRGDTQYF
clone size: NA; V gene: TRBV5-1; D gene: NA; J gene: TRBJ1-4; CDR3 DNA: TGCGCCAGCAGCGGCGGCAGGGGTTCTGGCGAAAAACTGTTTTTT; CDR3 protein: CASSGGRGSGEKLFF
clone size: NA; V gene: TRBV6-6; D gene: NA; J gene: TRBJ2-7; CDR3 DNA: TGTGCCAGCAGTCTTGGGGGGGGCGAAGGTATTATCTCCTACGAGCAGTACTTC; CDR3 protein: CASSLGGGEGIISYEQYF
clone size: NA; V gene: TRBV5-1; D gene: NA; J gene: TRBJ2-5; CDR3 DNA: TGCGCCAGCAGCTTGGCCGCTACAGGGCGGGAGACCCAGTACTTC; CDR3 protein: CASSLAATGRETQYF
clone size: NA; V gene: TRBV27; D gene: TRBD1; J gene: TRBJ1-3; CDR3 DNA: TGTGCCAGCAGGCCGACAGGGGTCTCTGGAAACACCATATATTTT; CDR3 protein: CASRPTGVSGNTIYF
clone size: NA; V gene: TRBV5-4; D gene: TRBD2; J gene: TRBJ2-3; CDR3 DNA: TGTGCCAGCAGCACCGGGACTAGCGGGGGGAGGGATACGCAGTATTTT; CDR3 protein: CASSTGTSGGRDTQYF
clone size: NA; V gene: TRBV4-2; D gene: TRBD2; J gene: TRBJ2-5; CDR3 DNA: TGTGCCAGCAGCCGCGGGACTAGCGGGTACCAAGAGACCCAGTACTTC; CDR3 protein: CASSRGTSGYQETQYF
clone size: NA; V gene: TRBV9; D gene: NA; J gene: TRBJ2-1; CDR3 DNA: TGTGCCAGCAGCGTAATGCCAGGGGTCTACAATGAGCAGTTCTTC; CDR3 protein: CASSVMPGVYNEQFF
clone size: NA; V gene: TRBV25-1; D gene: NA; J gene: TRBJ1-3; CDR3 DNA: TGTGCCAGCAGTTCTTCCTCTGGAAACACCATATATTTT; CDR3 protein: CASSSSSGNTIYF
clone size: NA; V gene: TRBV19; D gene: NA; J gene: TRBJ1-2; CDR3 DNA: TGTGCCAGTAGTAAGGACGGGGAAAAAGGCTACACCTTC; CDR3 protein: CASSKDGEKGYTF
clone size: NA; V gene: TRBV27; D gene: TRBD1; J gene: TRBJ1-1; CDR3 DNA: TGTGCCAGCAGTAAGCTACAGGGGGTGGTAAACACTGAAGCTTTCTTT; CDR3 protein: CASSKLQGVVNTEAFF
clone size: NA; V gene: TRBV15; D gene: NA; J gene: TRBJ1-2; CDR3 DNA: TGTGCCACCAGCAGAGAGTTGGAGAAAAACGATGGCTACACCTTC; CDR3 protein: CATSRELEKNDGYTF
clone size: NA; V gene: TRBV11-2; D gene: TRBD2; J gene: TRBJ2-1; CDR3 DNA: TGTGCCAGCAGCCCGGGACTACACAATGAGCAGTTCTTC; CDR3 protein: CASSPGLHNEQFF
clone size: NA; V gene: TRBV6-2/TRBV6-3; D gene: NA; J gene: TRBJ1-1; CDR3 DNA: TGTGCCAGCAGTTCATACGGGACTGAAGCTTTCTTT; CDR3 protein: CASSSYGTEAFF
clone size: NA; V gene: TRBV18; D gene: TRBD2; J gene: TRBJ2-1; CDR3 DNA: TGTGCCAGCTCACCCCGCAGGGGACTAGCGGGAACCCTCCCTCCTGAGCAGTTCTTC; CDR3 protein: CASSPRRGLAGTLPPEQFF
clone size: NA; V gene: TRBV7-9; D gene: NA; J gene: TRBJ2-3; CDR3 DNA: TGTGCCAGTGGAGGGGGCACAGATACGCAGTATTTT; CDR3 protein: CASGGGTDTQYF
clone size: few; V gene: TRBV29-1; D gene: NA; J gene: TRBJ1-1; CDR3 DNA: TGCAGCGTTGAAGATCTGGGGGGTCGGGGGTACACTGAAGCTTTCTTT; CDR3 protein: CSVEDLGGRGYTEAFF
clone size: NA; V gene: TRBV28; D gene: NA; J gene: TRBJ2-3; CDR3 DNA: TGTGCCGTCACGCGGACTAGCACAGATACGCAGTATTTT; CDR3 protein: CAVTRTSTDTQYF